The clone carrying this T cell receptor (beta chain) has only one observation. The data originate from a study of blood T cell repertoires in COVID-19. Across the whole study: Samples of COVID-19 (acute and convalescent) were obtained from the United States, Italy and Spain.

Sequencing was performed with immunoSEQ multiplex PCR; in TCRdb, only in-frame clones are kept and a portion is missing. Here the sample spans fewer than 200,000 clones, approximately 88% being singletons. The specimen sequenced was PBMCs or T cells enriched from blood (not recorded which). This receptor was obtained from a woman between 18 and 29 years old who had recovered from COVID-19.

The CDR3 sequence: CASSQAGQGTYNEQFF. The CDR3 DNA follows: TGCGCCAGCAGCCAAGCGGGACAGGGCACCTACAATGAGCAGTTCTTC. V is TRBV4-3 and J is TRBJ2-1; 9 nucleotides align to TRBD1. Looked up from germline, CDR1 is LGHNA and CDR2 is YSLEER. Losses at the gene ends were 1 base for V and 2 bases for J; bases not matched to a gene: 3. This CDR3 region has 16 residues.